One sample yielded the 5 T cell receptor beta chains listed below, sequenced in a study of cytomegalovirus exposure and HLA in healthy donors. Profiling relied on immunoSEQ multiplex PCR, and the TCRdb table lists in-frame clones only, not all of them. This sample has 150,000 to 200,000 clones, with 88% found just once. The sequencing input was PBMCs. These receptors all come from a man aged 18 to 29 in good health and CMV-seronegative.

CDR3: CASSDTSGSPYEQYF. The CDR3 coding sequence is TGCGCCAGCAGCGACACTAGCGGGAGTCCCTACGAGCAGTACTTC. V gene TRBV5-1 combines with J gene TRBJ2-7; TRBD2 matches 11 bases. Germline assignment: CDR1 SGHRS and CDR2 YFSETQ. V shed 4 bases and J 2 bases; nucleotides not matched to a gene: 5. CDR3 length: 15 residues.

The chain combines TRBV18 with TRBJ1-5, with 7 positions matching TRBD1. The junction had 5 bases not matched to a gene; V was cut back by 3 bases and J by 3 bases. Germline CDR1 and CDR2: KGHSH and LQKENI. The CDR3 has 15 amino acids. CDR3 sequence reads: CASSPQDRDNQPQHF. The CDR3 region has the DNA TGTGCCAGCTCACCCCAAGACAGGGACAATCAGCCCCAGCATTTT.

This CDR3 reads CASSGGQARTDTQYF. DNA for the CDR3: TGTGCCAGCAGTGGGGGACAGGCGAGGACAGATACGCAGTATTTT. The chain has TRBV6-1 and TRBJ2-3; 8 nucleotides match TRBD1. The ends lost 4 bases at V and 3 bases at J; junction bases unmatched: 6. Germline values: CDR1 MNHNS, CDR2 SASEGT. CDR3 length: 15 amino acids.

This clone was seen just once. The genes are TRBV2 and TRBJ2-3, with TRBD2 matching 10 bases. This CDR3 region has 15 residues. Germline V gives CDR1 SNHLY, CDR2 FYNNEI. V lost 3 bases, J lost 4 bases, and 4 bases stayed unmatched. The CDR3 loop reads CASSDLAGAADTQYF. The CDR3 bases are TGTGCCAGCAGTGACCTAGCGGGAGCCGCAGATACGCAGTATTTT.

The CDR3 loop is CASSEVLSSYNEQFF. For the CDR3, the DNA is TGTGCCAGCAGTGAAGTCCTTAGCTCCTACAATGAGCAGTTCTTC. The gene calls are TRBV6-1 and TRBJ2-1; D unresolved. The CDR3 extends over 15 amino acids. Trimming took off 1 base at V and 0 bases at J, with 7 bases between the two ends. Germline lookup yields CDR1 MNHNS and CDR2 SASEGT.